This T cell receptor beta chain was found in a study of molecular identifiers for immune sequencing clone quantification. Study-wide results and limits: Highly expanded clone sizes could end up underestimated if a barcode were shared by identical TCR molecules.

The CDR3 totals 16 residues. Germline V CDR1 and CDR2: LGHDT, YNNKEL (reference sequence). Worth noting for this clonotype: Its antigen is not known. This sequence may be a read error, since a much larger clone differs from it by one base.

TCRdb ran MiXCR on the PCR reads and lists one entry per CDR3 protein. The data contain some 9,800 distinct CDR3 sequences, 18% of them singletons. Investigators produced naive CD8 libraries from around 20,000 to 1,000,000 sorted cells, drawing on 10%, 30% or 50% RNA. Sorting was used to obtain naive CD8 T cells (CD8+CD4-CCR7+CD45RA+). This clonotype originated in a human donor in good health. Some libraries in this study had Jurkat cell RNA spiked in. The chain is built from TRBV3-1 and TRBJ2-7, with D possibly TRBD2 on 6 matching bases. Specimen: naive CD8+ T cells from blood, with Jurkat cell RNA spiked in. Subset described: FACS-sorted CD8+CD4-CCR7+CD45RA+ naive T cells. The CDR3 loop reads CASSFGGAAATYEQCF. Here the CDR3 DNA reads TGTGCCAGCAGCTTTGGAGGGGCAGCGGCGACCTACGAGCAGTGCTTC.